The 28 T cell receptor beta chains in this list originate from one sample, sequenced in a study of OX40 agonist ivuxolimab in advanced cancers. Here immunoSEQ multiplex PCR was the method, and the copy in TCRdb shows in-frame clones only, minus some. The sample shows around 88,000 clones, 92% of them seen only once. The sequencing used CD4+ or CD8+ T cells sorted from blood, collected in a trial of the OX40 agonist ivuxolimab. The source of these receptors is an adult with an advanced solid tumor such as melanoma, head and neck, liver or kidney cancer.

The chain links TRBV6-6 to TRBJ1-1; D is ambiguous. This CDR3 comprises 14 residues. V was trimmed by 7 bases and J by 0 bases, leaving 12 bases between them. The germline CDR1 and CDR2 sequences are MNHNY and SVGAGI (reference sequence). CDR3 DNA sequence: TGTGCCAGCATCCGAAGCGTAATGAACACTGAAGCTTTCTTT. Translation: CASIRSVMNTEAFF.

V gene TRBV4-2 combines with J gene TRBJ1-5; D ambiguous. V lost 0 bases and J 0 bases, leaving 6 bases between the germline ends. The CDR3 consists of 15 residues. Germline V gives CDR1 LGHNA, CDR2 YNFKEQ. CDR3 in DNA: TGTGCCAGCAGCCAAGAATTTTATAGCAATCAGCCCCAGCATTTT. Translated: CASSQEFYSNQPQHF.

This clone was picked up a small number of times. The chain combines TRBV6-5 with TRBJ1-2, with D hard to call. This CDR3 spans 15 amino acids. Germline V gene lookup returns CDR1 MNHEY and CDR2 SVGAGI. The V end lost 0 bases, the J end lost 6 bases, and 14 bases lay between the germline ends. The CDR3: CASSYSRAPVHGYTF. The CDR3 nucleotides read TGTGCCAGCAGTTACTCGAGGGCGCCGGTCCATGGCTACACCTTC.

The V gene is TRBV18, the J gene TRBJ2-3, with a possible D match to TRBD2 (6 bases). The CDR3 covers 15 residues. CDR1 KGHSH and CDR2 LQKENI come from the germline V gene. The V end was cut by 1 base, the J end by 1 base, with 9 bases between. This CDR3 reads CASSPQASGTDTQYF. CDR3 bases: TGTGCCAGCTCACCACAAGCTAGCGGCACAGATACGCAGTATTTT. Complete variable domain (other parts from reference TRBV18 and TRBJ2-3): NAGVMQNPRHLVRRRGQEARLRCSPMKGHSHVYWYRQLPEEGLKFMVYLQKENIIDESGMPKERFSAEFPKEGPSILRIQQVVRGDSAAYFCASSPQASGTDTQYFGPGTRLTVL.

The J gene is TRBJ1-4, the V gene TRBV6-1; 7 positions match TRBD1. The CDR3 contains 15 residues. CDR1 MNHNS and CDR2 SASEGT come from the germline V gene. Trimming cost V 6 bases and J 7 bases; bases outside gene matches: 11. This chain's CDR3 is CASRRTGTVGEKLFF. CDR3 bases: TGTGCCAGCAGGCGCACCGGGACAGTGGGTGAAAAACTGTTTTTT.

CDR3 nucleotides: TGTGCCAGCACCCGACAGGGGTCCACTAATGAAAAACTGTTTTTT. Translation: CASTRQGSTNEKLFF. This chain connects TRBV6-1 to TRBJ1-4, with 8 bases that match TRBD1. The CDR3 totals 15 residues. In germline, CDR1 is MNHNS, CDR2 SASEGT. With V trimmed by 7 bases and J by 2 bases, 6 bases remained unmatched.

The chain combines TRBV7-3 with TRBJ1-1; no firm D call. In germline, CDR1 is SGHTA, CDR2 FQGTGA. V was cut by 5 bases and J by 3 bases, with 10 bases left in between. This CDR3 comprises 13 residues. In DNA, the CDR3 is TGTGCCAGCAGCCGAGAGTGGGACACTGAAGCTTTCTTT. Protein: CASSREWDTEAFF.

CDR3 nucleotide sequence: TGTGCCAGCAGTGAAGGAACAGGGCCTGAAGCTTTCTTT. It is translated as CASSEGTGPEAFF. The chain joins TRBV6-1 to TRBJ1-1; possibly TRBD1 for D (6 bases). This CDR3 contains 13 residues. Trimming took 1 base from V and 6 from J, leaving 9 bases between them. Germline V CDR1 and CDR2: MNHNS, SASEGT.

This clone occurred a few times. V is TRBV27 and J is TRBJ1-5, with 9 positions matching TRBD1. Per germline, CDR1 MNHEY and CDR2 SMNVEV (reference sequence). The CDR3 sequence is 16 residues long. The V and J ends lost 6 bases and 7 bases, in that order; junction bases with no gene match: 13. The CDR3 spells CASSPWSGQGLQPQHF. The CDR3 DNA follows: TGTGCCAGCAGCCCTTGGAGTGGACAGGGGTTACAGCCCCAGCATTTT.

The chain uses TRBV29-1 and TRBJ2-5; D gene unclear. Germline assignment: CDR1 SQVTM and CDR2 ANQGSEA. This CDR3 is 12 amino acids long. Trimming took 4 bases from V and 1 from J, leaving 7 bases between them. CDR3 sequence reads: CSVGIGQETQYF. In nucleotides, the CDR3 is TGCAGCGTTGGGATAGGCCAAGAGACCCAGTACTTC.

J is TRBJ1-1 and V is TRBV5-4; no clear D gene. Trimming took off 1 base at V and 5 bases at J, with 9 bases between the two ends. CDR1 and CDR2 from the germline V gene are SGHNT and YYREEE (reference sequence). The CDR3 is 13 amino acids. CDR3 loop: CASSLKGSTEAFF. Here the CDR3 DNA reads TGTGCCAGCAGCTTGAAGGGAAGTACTGAAGCTTTCTTT.

This clone has just one count. This rearrangement joins TRBV5-4 to TRBJ1-2, with 7 bases lining up with TRBD1. Trimming cost V 2 bases and J 1 base; bases outside gene matches: 5. The germline V gene has CDR1 SGHNT and CDR2 YYREEE (reference sequence). There are 15 residues in the CDR3. CDR3 in DNA: TGTGCCAGCAGCTTTAGACAGGGCTATAACTATGGCTACACCTTC. It encodes CASSFRQGYNYGYTF.

Only a few counts were recorded for this clone. The chain uses TRBV5-1 and TRBJ2-7; TRBD2 matches 8 bases. Germline V lookup: CDR1 SGHRS, CDR2 YFSETQ. This CDR3 contains 15 residues. V lost 4 bases, J lost 6 bases, and 12 bases stayed unmatched. The CDR3 DNA reads as TGCGCCAGCAGCCCGGGGGGGGGCCCGCAGGGCGAGCAGTACTTC. Translating gives CASSPGGGPQGEQYF.

The rearrangement uses TRBV6-4 and TRBJ2-2; TRBD1 might be the D (6 bases). Germline values: CDR1 MRHNA, CDR2 SNTAGT. CDR3 length: 12 residues. Deletions cut 5 bases from V and 7 bases from J, with 8 bases between. CDR3 residues: CASSPQGGELFF. CDR3 in DNA: TGTGCCAGCAGTCCACAGGGCGGGGAGCTGTTTTTT.

This chain connects TRBV4-1 to TRBJ2-5; D is possibly TRBD1 (5 bases). V was trimmed by 3 bases and J by 5 bases, leaving 19 bases between them. CDR3 length: 16 residues. Germline CDR1 reads MGHRA; CDR2 reads YSYEKL. CDR3 in amino acids: CASSQESQGKRETQYF. The CDR3 DNA follows: TGCGCCAGCAGCCAGGAAAGCCAGGGTAAAAGGGAGACCCAGTACTTC.

V usage is TRBV10-3 and J usage is TRBJ1-2, with 8 bases matching TRBD1. Unmatched junction bases numbered 7, after V lost 2 bases and J lost 8 bases. Per germline, CDR1 ENHRY and CDR2 SYGVKD. The CDR3 has 14 residues. The CDR3 nucleotides are TGTGCCATCAGTGAGCCCGGACAGGGATGGGGCTACACCTTC. Encoded protein: CAISEPGQGWGYTF.

The DNA for the CDR3 is TGTGCCAGCAGTGACGCAGGGTCTAACTATGGCTACACCTTC. Protein sequence: CASSDAGSNYGYTF. The rearrangement uses TRBV6-1 and TRBJ1-2, with D possibly being TRBD1 (5 bases). This CDR3 is built from 14 residues. V was shortened by 3 bases and J by 0 bases, with 8 bases between the two germline ends. CDR1 MNHNS and CDR2 SASEGT come from the germline V gene.

The V and J genes are TRBV19 and TRBJ1-6; weak D call: TRBD1 (6 bases). Germline-derived CDR1 and CDR2 are LNHDA and SQIVND (reference sequence). Trimming took 5 bases from V and 10 from J, leaving 18 bases between them. There are 15 residues in the CDR3. The CDR3 DNA reads TGTGCCAGTAGTTTGAAGACAGGCGAGGACTCACCCCTCCACTTT. It codes for CASSLKTGEDSPLHF.

This sequence joins TRBV4-1 and TRBJ1-3, with a tentative D call TRBD1 (6 bases). This CDR3 spans 21 amino acids. Trimming removed 0 bases at V and 0 bases at J, with 24 bases between. Germline V lookup: CDR1 MGHRA, CDR2 YSYEKL. Written as DNA, the CDR3 is TGCGCCAGCAGCCAAGATATGGCGGCCAGGGGCGCACTTTCCTCTGGAAACACCATATATTTT. Amino acids: CASSQDMAARGALSSGNTIYF.

This sequence joins TRBV28 and TRBJ1-1; 7 nucleotides agree with TRBD1. Germline V lookup: CDR1 MDHEN, CDR2 SYDVKM. There are 12 residues in the CDR3. J gave up 11 bases and V 7 bases, and 10 bases lay outside the gene matches. The CDR3 DNA reads as TGTGCCAGCATCCTTGTGACAGGGCGGGCTTTCTTT. Protein product: CASILVTGRAFF.

The gene calls are TRBV11-3 and TRBJ1-1; possibly TRBD1 for D (5 bases). CDR1 is SGHNT, CDR2 YENEEA, per germline. V was shortened by 1 base and J by 10 bases, with 16 bases between the two germline ends. This CDR3 has 14 residues. CDR3 protein: CASSLGDPDRGAFF. CDR3 DNA: TGTGCCAGCAGCTTAGGGGACCCGGATCGGGGAGCTTTCTTT.

This clone was counted between two and nine times. CDR3 protein: CASSQEVGEQYF. CDR3 DNA sequence: TGCGCCAGCAGCCAAGAGGTGGGGGAGCAGTACTTC. The genes are TRBV4-1 and TRBJ2-7, with no clear D. The CDR3 has 12 amino acids. Germline CDR1 is MGHRA and CDR2 is YSYEKL. Trimming left V 0 bases short and J 7 bases short, with 7 bases between.

The J gene is TRBJ2-7, the V gene TRBV18; 11 positions match TRBD1. The CDR3 runs to 16 residues. Germline CDR1 is KGHSH and CDR2 is LQKENI. The ends lost 3 bases at V and 7 bases at J; junction bases unmatched: 11. The CDR3 nucleotides read TGTGCCAGCTCACCCACCGGGACAGGGGGGACGGGGGAGCAGTACTTC. It encodes CASSPTGTGGTGEQYF. Full variable domain (missing parts from reference TRBV18 and TRBJ2-7): NAGVMQNPRHLVRRRGQEARLRCSPMKGHSHVYWYRQLPEEGLKFMVYLQKENIIDESGMPKERFSAEFPKEGPSILRIQQVVRGDSAAYFCASSPTGTGGTGEQYFGPGTRLTVT.

The chain recombines TRBV5-5 with TRBJ2-2, with unresolved D. With 2 bases removed from V and 7 bases from J, the gap between germline ends came to 9 bases. The CDR3 is made up of 13 amino acids. The germline V gene encodes CDR1 SGHKS and CDR2 YYEKEE (reference sequence). The CDR3 nucleotides are TGTGCCAGCAGCTTCCCACCAGGCGGGGAGCTGTTTTTT. Translation: CASSFPPGGELFF.

The J gene is TRBJ2-7, the V gene TRBV2; D may match TRBD1 or TRBD2 (6 bases each). The CDR3 consists of 14 residues. Germline CDR1 reads SNHLY; CDR2 reads FYNNEI. With 0 bases removed from V and 6 bases from J, the gap between germline ends came to 12 bases. CDR3 DNA: TGTGCCAGCAGTGAAGCTACGGGGGCCGGCGAGCAGTACTTC. This sequence encodes CASSEATGAGEQYF.

This clone has only a few counts. The chain uses TRBV5-1 and TRBJ2-3; TRBD1 or TRBD2 may be the D gene (6 bases each). Deletions cut 4 bases from V and 3 bases from J, with 18 bases between. Per the germline V gene, CDR1 is SGHRS and CDR2 is YFSETQ. The CDR3 sequence is 16 residues long. The CDR3 protein is CASSTLPGAGTDTQYF. The CDR3 region has the DNA TGCGCCAGCAGCACGCTTCCAGGGGCGGGAACAGATACGCAGTATTTT. The full variable domain, with the rest looked up from reference TRBV5-1 and TRBJ2-3, is KAGVTQTPRYLIKTRGQQVTLSCSPISGHRSVSWYQQTPGQGLQFLFEYFSETQRNKGNFPGRFSGRQFSNSRSEMNVSTLELGDSALYLCASSTLPGAGTDTQYFGPGTRLTVL.

This sequence joins TRBV19 and TRBJ1-2; no firm D call. The V end lost 3 bases, the J end lost 4 bases, and 15 bases lay between the germline ends. From germline, CDR1 is LNHDA and CDR2 SQIVND (reference sequence). The CDR3 extends over 15 amino acids. This CDR3 is CASSIIRPGGYGYTF. The DNA for the CDR3 is TGTGCCAGTAGTATTATCAGGCCTGGAGGCTATGGCTACACCTTC.

This clone was counted a single time. The chain combines TRBV14 with TRBJ1-2; maybe TRBD1 (5 bases). Germline V gene lookup returns CDR1 SGHDN and CDR2 FVKESK. This CDR3 is built from 15 residues. The V and J ends lost 0 bases and 5 bases respectively, with 13 bases between them. CDR3 region: CASSQDWGSSYGYTF. For the CDR3, the DNA is TGTGCCAGCAGCCAAGATTGGGGCTCCTCTTATGGCTACACCTTC.